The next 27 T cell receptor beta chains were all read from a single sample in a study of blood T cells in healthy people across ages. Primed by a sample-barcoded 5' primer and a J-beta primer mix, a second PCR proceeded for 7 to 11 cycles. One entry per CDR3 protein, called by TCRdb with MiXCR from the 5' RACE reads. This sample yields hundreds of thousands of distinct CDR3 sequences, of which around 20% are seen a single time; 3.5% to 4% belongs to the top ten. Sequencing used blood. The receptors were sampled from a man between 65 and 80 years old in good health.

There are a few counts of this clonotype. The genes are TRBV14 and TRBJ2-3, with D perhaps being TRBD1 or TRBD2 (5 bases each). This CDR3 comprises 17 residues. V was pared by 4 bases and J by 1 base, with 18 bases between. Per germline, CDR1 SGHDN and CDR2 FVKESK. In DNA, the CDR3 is TGTGCCAGCAGCCCATCGGGGCCCCGTCTCGGCACAGATACGCAGTATTTT. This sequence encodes CASSPSGPRLGTDTQYF. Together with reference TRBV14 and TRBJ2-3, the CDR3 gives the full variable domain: EAGVTQFPSHSVIEKGQTVTLRCDPISGHDNLYWYRRVMGKEIKFLLHFVKESKQDESGMPNNRFLAERTGGTYSTLKVQPAELEDSGVYFCASSPSGPRLGTDTQYFGPGTRLTVL.

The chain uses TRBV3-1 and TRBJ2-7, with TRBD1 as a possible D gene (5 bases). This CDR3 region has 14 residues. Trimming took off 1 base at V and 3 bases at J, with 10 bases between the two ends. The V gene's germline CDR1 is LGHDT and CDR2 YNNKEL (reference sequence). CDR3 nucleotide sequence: TGTGCCAGCAGCCAAGGCCTGACAGTCTACGAGCAGTACTTC. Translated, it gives CASSQGLTVYEQYF.

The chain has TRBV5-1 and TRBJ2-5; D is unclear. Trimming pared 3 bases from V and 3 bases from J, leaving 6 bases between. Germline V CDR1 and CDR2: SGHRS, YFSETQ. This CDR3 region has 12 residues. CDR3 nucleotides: TGCGCCAGCAGCTCGGAAAAAGAGACCCAGTACTTC. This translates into CASSSEKETQYF.

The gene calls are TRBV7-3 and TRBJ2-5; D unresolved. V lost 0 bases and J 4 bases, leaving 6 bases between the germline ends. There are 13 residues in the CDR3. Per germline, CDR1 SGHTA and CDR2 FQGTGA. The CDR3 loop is CASSLTHRETQYF. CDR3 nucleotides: TGTGCCAGCAGCTTAACCCACAGAGAGACCCAGTACTTC.

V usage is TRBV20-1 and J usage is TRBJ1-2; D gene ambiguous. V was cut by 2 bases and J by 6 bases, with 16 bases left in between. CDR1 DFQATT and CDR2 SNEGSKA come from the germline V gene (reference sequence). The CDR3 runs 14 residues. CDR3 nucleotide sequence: TGCAGTGCTAGAAATGTCCCGGGGTACGATGGCTACACCTTC. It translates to CSARNVPGYDGYTF.

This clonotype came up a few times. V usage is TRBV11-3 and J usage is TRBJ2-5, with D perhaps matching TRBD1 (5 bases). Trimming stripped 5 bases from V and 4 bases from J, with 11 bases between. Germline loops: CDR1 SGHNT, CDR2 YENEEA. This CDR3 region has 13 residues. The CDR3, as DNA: TGTGCCAGCAGCATGGGGCCCCGAGAGACCCAGTACTTC. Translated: CASSMGPRETQYF.

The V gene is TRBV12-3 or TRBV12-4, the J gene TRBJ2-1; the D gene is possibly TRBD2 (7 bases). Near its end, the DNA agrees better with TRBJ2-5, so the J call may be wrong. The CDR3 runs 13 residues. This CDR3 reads CASTPGGRETQYF. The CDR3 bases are TGTGCCAGCACTCCCGGGGGGCGGGAGACCCAGTACTTC.

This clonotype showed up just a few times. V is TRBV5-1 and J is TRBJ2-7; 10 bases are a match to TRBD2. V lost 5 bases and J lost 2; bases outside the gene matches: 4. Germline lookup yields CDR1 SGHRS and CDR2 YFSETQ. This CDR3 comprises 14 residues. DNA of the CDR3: TGCGCCAGCAGACCTAGCGGGGGTACCTACGAGCAGTACTTC. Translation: CASRPSGGTYEQYF.

CDR3 nucleotide sequence: TGCAGTGCTAGAGAGCACAGGGGTGGGGTGGAGACCCAGTACTTC. This sequence encodes CSAREHRGGVETQYF. The chain has TRBV20-1 and TRBJ2-5; 7 nucleotides agree with TRBD1. CDR1 and CDR2 (germline): DFQATT, SNEGSKA (reference sequence). The CDR3 extends over 15 amino acids. V dropped 0 bases and J dropped 5; count of bases not matched to a gene: 9.

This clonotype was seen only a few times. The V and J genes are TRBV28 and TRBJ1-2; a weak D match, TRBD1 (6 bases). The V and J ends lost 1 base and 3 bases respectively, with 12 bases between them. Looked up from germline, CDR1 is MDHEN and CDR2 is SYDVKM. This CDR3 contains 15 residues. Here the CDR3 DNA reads TGTGCCAGCAGTTTATTAATGGGGGCCGACTATGGCTACACCTTC. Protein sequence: CASSLLMGADYGYTF.

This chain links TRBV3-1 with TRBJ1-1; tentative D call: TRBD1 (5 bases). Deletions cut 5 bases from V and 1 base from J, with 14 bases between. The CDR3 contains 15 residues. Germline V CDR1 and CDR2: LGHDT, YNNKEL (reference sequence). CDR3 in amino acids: CASSEGVHGNTEAFF. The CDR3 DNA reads TGTGCCAGCAGCGAAGGGGTACACGGGAACACTGAAGCTTTCTTT.

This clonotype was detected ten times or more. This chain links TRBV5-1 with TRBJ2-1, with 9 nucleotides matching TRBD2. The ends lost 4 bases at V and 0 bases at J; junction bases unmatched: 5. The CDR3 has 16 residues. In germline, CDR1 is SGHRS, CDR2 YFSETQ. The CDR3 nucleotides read TGCGCCAGCAGCACCCAAGCGGGAGGCTCCTACAATGAGCAGTTCTTC. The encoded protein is CASSTQAGGSYNEQFF.

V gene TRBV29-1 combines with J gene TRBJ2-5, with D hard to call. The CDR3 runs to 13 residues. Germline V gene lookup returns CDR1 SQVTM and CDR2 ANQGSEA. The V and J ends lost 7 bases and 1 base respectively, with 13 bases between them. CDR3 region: CSASRPSQETQYF. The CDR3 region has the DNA TGCAGCGCTTCTAGACCTAGCCAAGAGACCCAGTACTTC.

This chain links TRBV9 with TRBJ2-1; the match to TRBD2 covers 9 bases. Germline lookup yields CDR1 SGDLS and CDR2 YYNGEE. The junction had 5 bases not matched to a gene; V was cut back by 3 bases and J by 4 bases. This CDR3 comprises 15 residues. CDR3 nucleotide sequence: TGTGCCAGCAGCGCGCTAGCGGGAAGATACAATGAGCAGTTCTTC. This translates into CASSALAGRYNEQFF.

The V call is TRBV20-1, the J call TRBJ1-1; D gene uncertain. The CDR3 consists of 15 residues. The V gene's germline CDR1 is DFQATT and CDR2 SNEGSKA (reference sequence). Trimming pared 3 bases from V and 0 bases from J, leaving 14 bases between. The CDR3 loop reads CSASFMGTLNTEAFF. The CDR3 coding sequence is TGCAGTGCTAGTTTCATGGGCACCCTGAACACTGAAGCTTTCTTT.

The CDR3 nucleotides are TGTGCCAGCTACGATGTAACCAAAAACATTCAGTACTTC. This translates into CASYDVTKNIQYF. The chain is built from TRBV6-1 and TRBJ2-4; no clear D. This CDR3 has 13 residues. Germline loops: CDR1 MNHNS, CDR2 SASEGT. V was clipped by 8 bases and J by 2 bases, with 10 bases between them.

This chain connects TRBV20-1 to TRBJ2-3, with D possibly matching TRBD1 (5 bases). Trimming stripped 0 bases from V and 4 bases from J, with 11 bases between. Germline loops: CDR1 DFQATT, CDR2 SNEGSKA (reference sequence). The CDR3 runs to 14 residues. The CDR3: CSARDLFRADTQYF. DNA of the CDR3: TGCAGTGCTAGAGATCTCTTCAGGGCAGATACGCAGTATTTT.

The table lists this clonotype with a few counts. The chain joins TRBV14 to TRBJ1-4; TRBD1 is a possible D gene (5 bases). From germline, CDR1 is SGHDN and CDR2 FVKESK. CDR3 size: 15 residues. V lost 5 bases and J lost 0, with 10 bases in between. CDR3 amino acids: CASSVEGSTNEKLFF. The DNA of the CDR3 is TGTGCCAGCAGCGTCGAGGGGTCAACTAATGAAAAACTGTTTTTT.

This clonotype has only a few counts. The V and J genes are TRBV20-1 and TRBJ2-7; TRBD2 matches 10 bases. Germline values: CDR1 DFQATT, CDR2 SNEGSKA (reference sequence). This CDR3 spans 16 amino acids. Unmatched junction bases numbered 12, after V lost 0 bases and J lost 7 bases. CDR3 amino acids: CSARDPATSGYGEQYF. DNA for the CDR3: TGCAGTGCTAGAGATCCTGCGACTAGCGGGTATGGGGAGCAGTACTTC.

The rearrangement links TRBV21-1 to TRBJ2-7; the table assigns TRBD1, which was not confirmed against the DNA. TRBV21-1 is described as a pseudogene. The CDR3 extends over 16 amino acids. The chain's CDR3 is CASSKVFGGLAYEQYF. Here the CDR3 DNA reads TGTGCCAGCAGCAAAGTTTTTGGGGGGCTAGCCTACGAGCAGTACTTC.

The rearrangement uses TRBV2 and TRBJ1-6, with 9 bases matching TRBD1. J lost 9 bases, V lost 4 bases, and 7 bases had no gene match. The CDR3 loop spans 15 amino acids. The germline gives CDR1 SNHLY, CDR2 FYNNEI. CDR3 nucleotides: TGTGCCAGCAGTGTCTCCGGGACAGGGAGTTCACCCCTCCACTTT. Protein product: CASSVSGTGSSPLHF. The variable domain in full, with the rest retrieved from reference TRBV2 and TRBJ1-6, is EPEVTQTPSHQVTQMGQEVILRCVPISNHLYFYWYRQILGQKVEFLVSFYNNEISEKSEIFDDQFSVERPDGSNFTLKIRSTKLEDSAMYFCASSVSGTGSSPLHFGNGTRLTVT.

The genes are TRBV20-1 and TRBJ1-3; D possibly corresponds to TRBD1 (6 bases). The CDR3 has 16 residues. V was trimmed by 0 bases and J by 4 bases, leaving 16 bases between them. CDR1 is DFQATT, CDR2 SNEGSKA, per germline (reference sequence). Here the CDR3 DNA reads TGCAGTGCTAGAGATCCTTTAACAGGGCGGGGAAACACCATATATTTT. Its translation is CSARDPLTGRGNTIYF.

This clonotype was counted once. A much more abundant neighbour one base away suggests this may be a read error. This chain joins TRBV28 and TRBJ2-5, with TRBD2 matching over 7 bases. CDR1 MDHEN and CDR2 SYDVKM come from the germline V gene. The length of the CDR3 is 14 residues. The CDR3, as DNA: TGTGCCGGCAGCCTCACTAGCGTTCAAGAGACCCAGTACTTC. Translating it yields CAGSLTSVQETQYF.

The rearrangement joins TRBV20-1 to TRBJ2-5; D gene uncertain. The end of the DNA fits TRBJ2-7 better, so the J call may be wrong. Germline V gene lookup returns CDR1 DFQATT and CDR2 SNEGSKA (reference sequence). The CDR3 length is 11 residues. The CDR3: CSADVSYEQYF. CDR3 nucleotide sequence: TGCAGTGCCGACGTCTCCTACGAGCAGTACTTC.

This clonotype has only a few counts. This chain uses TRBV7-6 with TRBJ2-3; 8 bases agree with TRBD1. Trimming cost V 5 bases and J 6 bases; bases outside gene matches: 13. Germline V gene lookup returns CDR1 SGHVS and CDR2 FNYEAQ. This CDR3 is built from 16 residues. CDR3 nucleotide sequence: TGTGCCAGCAGCCCACTATATGACAGGGGTGGGGATACGCAGTATTTT. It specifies CASSPLYDRGGDTQYF.

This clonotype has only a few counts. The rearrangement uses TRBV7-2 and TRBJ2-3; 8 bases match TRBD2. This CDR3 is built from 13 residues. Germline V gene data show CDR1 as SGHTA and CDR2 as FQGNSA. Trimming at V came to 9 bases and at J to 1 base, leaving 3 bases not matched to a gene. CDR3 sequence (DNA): TGTGCCAGACAACTAGCGGGCACAGATACGCAGTATTTT. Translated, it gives CARQLAGTDTQYF.

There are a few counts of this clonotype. CDR3 residues: CASSSLAGTYEQYF. CDR3 in DNA: TGTGCCAGCAGTTCGCTAGCGGGGACCTACGAGCAGTACTTC. The chain combines TRBV6-5 with TRBJ2-7; 9 bases match TRBD2. The CDR3 consists of 14 residues. The germline CDR1 and CDR2 sequences are MNHEY and SVGAGI. The V segment lost 4 bases and the J segment 2 bases; nucleotides outside the gene matches: 3.